This T cell receptor beta chain was recovered during a study of neoadjuvant anti-PD-1 for oral cavity cancer. About the research overall: Around day 43, patients without progression received a fourth nivolumab dose before surgery. Study-level points and caveats: Larger post-treatment preexisting tumor clones tracked with greater tumor shrinkage.

Time point indicated: after neoadjuvant nivolumab, at surgical resection. Assay used: immunoSEQ multiplex PCR; TCRdb lists only in-frame clones, some missing. The sample lists tens of thousands of clones, about 27% occurring once. V was pared by 0 bases and J by 4 bases, with 12 bases between. Per the germline V gene, CDR1 is MNHEY and CDR2 is SVGAGI. The CDR3 has 15 residues. Remarks on this clone: Its antigen is currently unknown.

This clonotype originated in a person between 35 and 79 years old with oral cavity squamous cell carcinoma. The rearrangement uses TRBV6-5 and TRBJ1-2; D might be TRBD1 (5 bases). Material: tumor tissue, obtained after nivolumab (anti-PD-1) treatment. As DNA, the CDR3 is TGTGCCAGCAGTTACTCTCTCAGGGCCCTCTATGGCTACACCTTC. Translated: CASSYSLRALYGYTF.